Below are 9 T cell receptor beta chains sequenced from a single sample in a study of blood T cell repertoires in COVID-19. Assay used: immunoSEQ multiplex PCR; TCRdb lists only in-frame clones, some missing. The sample consists of 65,000 to 95,000 clones, around nine tenths of them appearing once. Specimen: peripheral blood. The source of these receptors is a man aged 70 or older with active or convalescent COVID-19.

This clone has only one observation. This chain connects TRBV7-9 to TRBJ2-6, with 9 nucleotides matching TRBD1. The CDR3 spans 17 residues. Germline CDR1 is SEHNR and CDR2 is FQNEAQ (reference sequence). V was pared by 5 bases and J by 3 bases, with 8 bases of the junction left unmatched. CDR3 nucleotide sequence: TGTGCCAGCAGCAAAGGACAGGGGAAAGGTGGGGCCAACGTCCTGACTTTC. Protein: CASSKGQGKGGANVLTF.

The chain links TRBV2 to TRBJ2-7; perhaps TRBD1 as D (6 bases). The CDR3 consists of 12 residues. CDR1 and CDR2 (germline): SNHLY, FYNNEI. The V and J ends lost 7 bases and 4 bases respectively, with 11 bases between them. The CDR3 DNA sequence: TGTGCCAGCAAACGACAGGCATACGAGCAGTACTTC. It codes for CASKRQAYEQYF.

The V and J genes are TRBV18 and TRBJ1-1; D unclear. V was cut by 11 bases and J by 6 bases, with 19 bases left in between. CDR1 KGHSH and CDR2 LQKENI come from the germline V gene. The CDR3 is 13 residues long. This chain's CDR3 is CAGTGRLDSEAFF. The CDR3 nucleotides read TGTGCCGGAACCGGGAGATTAGACTCTGAAGCTTTCTTT. The full variable domain, its missing parts supplied by reference TRBV18 and TRBJ1-1, is NAGVMQNPRHLVRRRGQEARLRCSPMKGHSHVYWYRQLPEEGLKFMVYLQKENIIDESGMPKERFSAEFPKEGPSILRIQQVVRGDSAAYFCAGTGRLDSEAFFGQGTRLTVV.

The rearrangement links TRBV28 to TRBJ2-4; 8 nucleotides align to TRBD1. The V segment lost 5 bases and the J segment 5 bases; nucleotides outside the gene matches: 8. CDR1 is MDHEN and CDR2 is SYDVKM in the germline V gene. This CDR3 has 15 amino acids. CDR3 sequence reads: CASSVSRGRENIQYF. In DNA form, the CDR3 reads TGTGCCAGCAGTGTCTCCAGGGGGCGGGAAAACATTCAGTACTTC. The complete variable domain, with remaining parts taken from reference TRBV28 and TRBJ2-4, reads DVKVTQSSRYLVKRTGEKVFLECVQDMDHENMFWYRQDPGLGLRLIYFSYDVKMKEKGDIPEGYSVSREKKERFSLILESASTNQTSMYLCASSVSRGRENIQYFGAGTRLSVL.

The J gene is TRBJ1-2, the V gene TRBV10-3; D might be TRBD1 (5 bases). Germline values: CDR1 ENHRY, CDR2 SYGVKD. This CDR3 contains 15 residues. V was trimmed by 0 bases and J by 6 bases, leaving 14 bases between them. This chain's CDR3 is CAISESRTSRHGYTF. The CDR3 DNA sequence: TGTGCCATCAGTGAGTCTAGGACAAGCCGGCATGGCTACACCTTC.

The rearrangement links TRBV4-1 to TRBJ2-2; D is undetermined. V shed 4 bases and J shed 3 bases, with 18 bases lying between them. CDR3 size: 17 residues. Germline V gene data show CDR1 as MGHRA and CDR2 as YSYEKL. The CDR3 DNA reads as TGCGCCAGCAGCCTTCAACCGTCAGCGAAATACACCGGGGAGCTGTTTTTT. Residues: CASSLQPSAKYTGELFF.

The chain recombines TRBV5-1 with TRBJ2-5; unclear D gene. The CDR3 covers 13 residues. The germline V gene encodes CDR1 SGHRS and CDR2 YFSETQ. V lost 2 bases to trimming and J lost 4 bases, with 9 bases between them. In DNA, the CDR3 is TGCGCCAGCAGCTTCCGAGAGAGAGAGACCCAGTACTTC. Translated, it gives CASSFRERETQYF.

The rearrangement joins TRBV7-2 to TRBJ2-7; tentatively, D is TRBD1 (6 bases). The germline gives CDR1 SGHTA, CDR2 FQGNSA. The CDR3 has 15 residues. V lost 7 bases to trimming and J lost 0 bases, with 16 bases between them. CDR3 coding DNA: TGTGCCAGCACCCGGTCCACAGGGAGCTCCTACGAGCAGTACTTC. Translation gives CASTRSTGSSYEQYF.

The rearrangement joins TRBV7-9 to TRBJ1-2; the D gene is possibly TRBD1 (6 bases). Germline V lookup: CDR1 SEHNR, CDR2 FQNEAQ (reference sequence). CDR3 length equals 13 residues. V dropped 5 bases and J dropped 1 base, with 8 bases sitting between them. The CDR3 DNA follows: TGTGCCAGCAGCGAGGGACATAACTATGGCTACACCTTC. It encodes CASSEGHNYGYTF. Using reference TRBV7-9 and TRBJ1-2 for the parts outside the CDR3, the full variable domain is DTGVSQNPRHKITKRGQNVTFRCDPISEHNRLYWYRQTLGQGPEFLTYFQNEAQLEKSRLLSDRFSAERPKGSFSTLEIQRTEQGDSAMYLCASSEGHNYGYTFGSGTRLTVV.